These 10 T cell receptor beta chains were sequenced from one sample in a study of T cell responses to AZD1222 COVID-19 vaccine (dated by TCRdb to about 2021). Library preparation employed the immunoSEQ multiplex PCR assay. The table was pulled from immuneACCESS by TCRdb, which kept in-frame rearrangements only. Such tables lose some clones; where checked, under half of the loss comes from unresolved V genes, and the rest has no known cause. Counted in this sample were approximately 26,000 clones; around nine tenths of them appeared once. Together, the top ten hold roughly 1.3% of the sample. Read against the paper, the sample's time point label means: baseline before first vaccination. The sequenced sample was peripheral blood, obtained on day 0 of AZD1222 vaccination. The receptors were sampled from an adult in good health.

The chain employs TRBV19 and TRBJ1-2, with D possibly matching TRBD1 (5 bases). V lost 5 bases to trimming and J lost 5 bases, with 18 bases between them. Germline assignment: CDR1 LNHDA and CDR2 SQIVND (reference sequence). The CDR3 covers 15 residues. The chain's CDR3 is CASSGQGSIPYGYTF. The CDR3 bases are TGTGCCAGTAGTGGGCAGGGATCAATCCCGTATGGCTACACCTTC. The whole variable domain, remainder taken from reference TRBV19 and TRBJ1-2, is DGGITQSPKYLFRKEGQNVTLSCEQNLNHDAMYWYRQDPGQGLRLIYYSQIVNDFQKGDIAEGYSVSREKKESFPLTVTSAQKNPTAFYLCASSGQGSIPYGYTFGSGTRLTVV.

This chain connects TRBV28 to TRBJ2-1; TRBD2 agrees at 16 bases. Losses at the gene ends were 7 bases for V and 8 bases for J; bases not matched to a gene: 5. The CDR3 loop spans 15 amino acids. CDR1 and CDR2 (germline): MDHEN, SYDVKM. For the CDR3, the DNA is TGTGCCAGCAATCCGGGACTAGCGGGAGGGTATGAGCAGTTCTTC. Translated: CASNPGLAGGYEQFF.

V usage is TRBV7-5 and J usage is TRBJ2-5; the table's D call, TRBD2, has no DNA check behind it. TRBV7-5 is classified as a pseudogene. The CDR3 totals 19 residues. Here the CDR3 DNA reads TGTGCCAGAAGCCCCAATGGGACTGGAGAGGGCGGTCATCAAGAGACCCAGTACTTC. Encoded protein: CARSPNGTGEGGHQETQYF.

The chain couples TRBV10-3 to TRBJ1-4; 11 bases match TRBD1. The junction had 4 bases not matched to a gene; V was cut back by 10 bases and J by 6 bases. Germline loops: CDR1 ENHRY, CDR2 SYGVKD. This CDR3 spans 13 amino acids. The CDR3 sequence is CASRDRGDEKLFF. Here the CDR3 DNA reads TGTGCCAGCCGGGACAGGGGGGATGAAAAACTGTTTTTT.

This rearrangement joins TRBV12-3 or TRBV12-4 to TRBJ2-2, with D maybe TRBD1 (6 bases). The CDR3 contains 13 residues. The ends were cut back, 6 bases at V and 7 bases at J, with 12 bases in the middle. CDR3 in amino acids: CASRSQGGGELFF. CDR3 DNA sequence: TGTGCCAGCAGATCACAGGGTGGCGGGGAGCTGTTTTTT.

The chain recombines TRBV7-9 with TRBJ1-6; D remains unclear. The CDR3 consists of 14 residues. V was trimmed by 5 bases and J by 7 bases, leaving 12 bases between them. Germline lookup yields CDR1 SEHNR and CDR2 FQNEAQ (reference sequence). The CDR3 nucleotides are TGTGCCAGCAGCCACGGGCCTTGGAATTCACCCCTCCACTTT. It translates to CASSHGPWNSPLHF.

The V call is TRBV11-2, the J call TRBJ2-1; 8 bases match TRBD1. This CDR3 has 14 residues. The V segment lost 3 bases and the J segment 4 bases; nucleotides outside the gene matches: 2. Germline V gene sequence: CDR1 SGHAT, CDR2 FQNNGV. The CDR3 here is CASSFGTGYNEQFF. In DNA form, the CDR3 reads TGTGCCAGCAGCTTCGGGACAGGTTACAATGAGCAGTTCTTC.

A single count supports this clone. V and J are TRBV21-1 and TRBJ2-2; the tabulated D call, TRBD2, remains unverified against the DNA. TRBV21-1 is a pseudogene locus. The CDR3 extends over 14 amino acids. CDR3 protein: CASSKVSGTGELFF. CDR3 in DNA: TGTGCCAGCAGCAAAGTCTCCGGGACCGGGGAGCTGTTTTTT.

CDR3 residues: CASSLAGGFDTQYF. The CDR3 nucleotides are TGTGCCAGCAGCCTGGCTGGGGGTTTCGATACGCAGTATTTT. This chain uses TRBV7-9 with TRBJ2-3; either TRBD1 or TRBD2 may fit D (5 bases each). The CDR3 extends over 14 amino acids. CDR1 is SEHNR and CDR2 is FQNEAQ in the germline V gene (reference sequence). The V end lost 5 bases, the J end lost 6 bases, and 15 bases lay between the germline ends. The full variable domain, rest sourced from reference TRBV7-9 and TRBJ2-3, is DTGVSQNPRHKITKRGQNVTFRCDPISEHNRLYWYRQTLGQGPEFLTYFQNEAQLEKSRLLSDRFSAERPKGSFSTLEIQRTEQGDSAMYLCASSLAGGFDTQYFGPGTRLTVL.

V and J are TRBV24-1 and TRBJ2-3; D unclear. V dropped 2 bases and J dropped 3 bases, with 17 bases sitting between them. This CDR3 has 17 residues. Germline loops: CDR1 KGHDR, CDR2 SFDVKD. This CDR3 is CATSDSQGSAQTDTQYF. The CDR3, as DNA: TGTGCCACCAGTGATTCCCAAGGCAGTGCACAAACAGATACGCAGTATTTT.